The rows below give T cell receptor beta chains drawn from one sample of a study of cytomegalovirus exposure and HLA in healthy donors. The data were produced by immunoSEQ multiplex PCR, yet TCRdb's version contains in-frame clones alone and is incomplete. The sample has roughly 100,000 clones; around 83% are singletons. Material for sequencing was PBMCs. The receptor set was obtained from a female donor in good health and CMV-seropositive. Both conserved end residues are part of each CDR3. A D gene is named only where the DNA matches it firmly. Expanded clones are given a class, and other clones once, few, many or no size at all.

DNA	CDR3	size	J	D	V
TGTGCCAGCAGCTTGTCACGTTTGGAGTACACCACATCCAATGAAAAACTGTTTTTT	CASSLSRLEYTTSNEKLFF	NA	TRBJ1-4	NA	TRBV7-6
TGTGCCACCACCCGGGACAGGGGGCACTCCTACGAGCAGTACTTC	CATTRDRGHSYEQYF	NA	TRBJ2-7	TRBD1	TRBV28
TGCAGCGCCACGAGACTCACTCCGTCTGGGAGCTCTGGAAACACCATATATTTT	CSATRLTPSGSSGNTIYF	NA	TRBJ1-3	NA	TRBV29-1
TGCGCCAGCAGCTTGGTTTACAACACAGATACGCAGTATTTT	CASSLVYNTDTQYF	NA	TRBJ2-3	NA	TRBV5-1
TGTGCCAGTCAGGCAGGGGGTCAAGAGACCCAGTACTTC	CASQAGGQETQYF	NA	TRBJ2-5	TRBD1	TRBV19
TGTGCCAGTAAAAAGGACAGAAAGACAACTAATGAAAAACTGTTTTTT	CASKKDRKTTNEKLFF	once	TRBJ1-4	NA	TRBV19
TGTGCCAGCAGCTTAAGCTCAGGGGGACCCCTCCAAAACATTCAGTACTTC	CASSLSSGGPLQNIQYF	NA	TRBJ2-4	TRBD1	TRBV11-2
TGTGCCAGTAGTACCGGGACTGCAGTTGTCACAGATACGCAGTATTTT	CASSTGTAVVTDTQYF	NA	TRBJ2-3	NA	TRBV19
TGTGCCAGCAGTCCCACAGGGGGCATTCAGCCCCAGCATTTT	CASSPTGGIQPQHF	NA	TRBJ1-5	TRBD1	TRBV6-5
TGTGCCAGCAGCCGCTACGTCCGACAGGGGCACACAGATACGCAGTATTTT	CASSRYVRQGHTDTQYF	NA	TRBJ2-3	TRBD1	TRBV2
TGTGCCACCAAGAGGTTATACCCCCAAGAGACCCAGTACTTC	CATKRLYPQETQYF	NA	TRBJ2-5	NA	TRBV6-5
TGTGCCAGCAGCAACTTAGCGGGAGTAAGGGAGACCCAGTACTTC	CASSNLAGVRETQYF	NA	TRBJ2-5	TRBD2	TRBV9
TGTGCCAGCAACGGGGATTCACCCCTCCACTTT	CASNGDSPLHF	once	TRBJ1-6	NA	TRBV2
TGTGCCAGCAGTTACACACAGGGGAATAACTACGAGCAGTACTTC	CASSYTQGNNYEQYF	NA	TRBJ2-7	TRBD1	TRBV6-5
TGTGCCAGCAGCTTGTGGGGGGGGGTGAGACAGGGGACCGCCTATGGCTACACCTTC	CASSLWGGVRQGTAYGYTF	once	TRBJ1-2	TRBD1	TRBV5-4
TGCGCCAGCAGCCGCGAAACACAGGGGATCTCGATCAATGAGCAGTTCTTC	CASSRETQGISINEQFF	once	TRBJ2-1	TRBD1	TRBV5-1
TGTGCCAGCAGCTTAAATGGAGCGGGAAGCACAGATACGCAGTATTTT	CASSLNGAGSTDTQYF	NA	TRBJ2-3	TRBD2	TRBV7-3
TGTGCCAGCAGTAACACAGTGATTGGCTACACCTTC	CASSNTVIGYTF	few	TRBJ1-2	NA	TRBV6-5
TGTGCCAGTACCCCGGAAGACAGGAGAGGGGCCCATGAGCAGTTCTTC	CASTPEDRRGAHEQFF	NA	TRBJ2-1	NA	TRBV19
TGTGCCAGCAGCTTGGGAGGGGGATCTGCTAATTCACCCCTCCACTTT	CASSLGGGSANSPLHF	NA	TRBJ1-6	NA	TRBV5-4
TGTGCCAGCAGTGAATTTGGAGGACCGTCCTACGAGCAGTACTTC	CASSEFGGPSYEQYF	NA	TRBJ2-7	NA	TRBV25-1
TGCGCCAGCAGCCACCTTTTTAGCGGGAGGCTTGGAGAGGACTACGAGCAGTACTTC	CASSHLFSGRLGEDYEQYF	NA	TRBJ2-7	TRBD2	TRBV4-1
TGTGCAAGTCGCCTTTCCGGACTAGCGGACACAGATACGCAGTATTTT	CASRLSGLADTDTQYF	NA	TRBJ2-3	NA	TRBV12-2
TGTGCCAGCAGCTTAGTAGGACAGAACACTGAAGCTTTCTTT	CASSLVGQNTEAFF	NA	TRBJ1-1	NA	TRBV7-9
TGTGCCAGTAGTATAGGGGGCAGCCCGGGCACTGAAGCTTTCTTT	CASSIGGSPGTEAFF	NA	TRBJ1-1	NA	TRBV19
TGTGCCAGCAGCGTAGCGGGGGACTCTTACTACGAGCAGTACTTC	CASSVAGDSYYEQYF	NA	TRBJ2-7	NA	TRBV9
TGTGCCAGTAGTATCGAGGGACTAGCGCACAATGAGCAGTTCTTC	CASSIEGLAHNEQFF	NA	TRBJ2-1	TRBD2	TRBV19
TGTGCCAGCAGCCCCAAAGCGGGAGCGGGCACAGATACGCAGTATTTT	CASSPKAGAGTDTQYF	NA	TRBJ2-3	TRBD2	TRBV7-3
TGTGCCAGCAGCGCAAACAGGGGGCGCGTTTCCAATGAGCAGTTCTTC	CASSANRGRVSNEQFF	NA	TRBJ2-1	TRBD1	TRBV11-2
TGTGCTAGTGGGACGGGAGACGGGCATGAGCAGTTCTTC	CASGTGDGHEQFF	NA	TRBJ2-1	NA	TRBV12-5
TGCGCCAGCAGCCAAGCGTCTACTAGCACAGATACGCAGTATTTT	CASSQASTSTDTQYF	NA	TRBJ2-3	NA	TRBV4-1
TGTGCCAGCACCCAACGGACATCTAGCACAGATACGCAGTATTTT	CASTQRTSSTDTQYF	NA	TRBJ2-3	NA	TRBV2
TGTGCCAGCTCGAGCACCGGGGAGCTGTTTTTT	CASSSTGELFF	NA	TRBJ2-2	NA	TRBV18
TGTGCCAGCAGCCGTGACTACACAGATACGCAGTATTTT	CASSRDYTDTQYF	few	TRBJ2-3	NA	TRBV13
TGTGCCAGCAGCCCGACTAGCGGGCCCGTGGCGCAGTACTTC	CASSPTSGPVAQYF	once	TRBJ2-7	TRBD2	TRBV6-5
TGTGCCAGCAGCTTCCCGATAGCGCCTAGCACAGATACGCAGTATTTT	CASSFPIAPSTDTQYF	NA	TRBJ2-3	NA	TRBV5-8
TGTGCCAGCAGCGCCGGGACTAACACCTACGAGCAGTACTTC	CASSAGTNTYEQYF	NA	TRBJ2-7	TRBD2	TRBV9
TGTGCCAGCAGTGACTCAGGACTAGCGGGGGAGTACACAGATACGCAGTATTTT	CASSDSGLAGEYTDTQYF	once	TRBJ2-3	TRBD2	TRBV6-4
TGTGCCAGCAGTGGACTAGCGGGGGACACCGGGGAGCTGTTTTTT	CASSGLAGDTGELFF	NA	TRBJ2-2	TRBD2	TRBV6-1
TGTGCCAGCAGCCTATCCGGGACAGGGGGCGCGTACGAGCAGTACTTC	CASSLSGTGGAYEQYF	NA	TRBJ2-7	TRBD1	TRBV7-3
TGTGCCAGTTCTTCATCCGGGACAGGGGGGTATGGGGCCAACGTCCTGACTTTC	CASSSSGTGGYGANVLTF	few	TRBJ2-6	TRBD1	TRBV7-9
TGCAGCGTTGTTTCGGCGACGCGGACCTACGAGCAGTACTTC	CSVVSATRTYEQYF	NA	TRBJ2-7	NA	TRBV29-1
TGTGCCACCGGACAGCCGGATGAAAAACTGTTTTTT	CATGQPDEKLFF	NA	TRBJ1-4	NA	TRBV10-3
TGTGCCAGCAGCTTAACAGGGGGCGGCACAGATACGCAGTATTTT	CASSLTGGGTDTQYF	NA	TRBJ2-3	TRBD1	TRBV11-2
TGTGCCAGCAGCTCCTGGCCCGGCAATCAGCCCCAGCATTTT	CASSSWPGNQPQHF	few	TRBJ1-5	NA	TRBV5-6
TGTGCCAGCAGATACAAGGGGGCCTCCTACGAGCAGTACTTC	CASRYKGASYEQYF	NA	TRBJ2-7	TRBD1	TRBV27
TGTGCCAGCAGCCCAGGGGTTAGTGGGGCAGATACGCAGTATTTT	CASSPGVSGADTQYF	NA	TRBJ2-3	NA	TRBV21-1
TGTGCCAGCAGCGTAGGTAGCGGGGTAGTCTACGAGCAGTACTTC	CASSVGSGVVYEQYF	NA	TRBJ2-7	TRBD2	TRBV9
TGTGCCAGCGGGGGCAACAGGGGGCATGCTTTCTTT	CASGGNRGHAFF	NA	TRBJ1-1	TRBD1	TRBV2
TGCGCCAGCAGCTTCACTAGCGGGCCCTACAATGAGCAGTTCTTC	CASSFTSGPYNEQFF	NA	TRBJ2-1	TRBD2	TRBV5-1
TGTGCCAGTACTATTAGAGGGTTTCATGGCTACACCTTC	CASTIRGFHGYTF	NA	TRBJ1-2	NA	TRBV19
TGCGCCAGCAGTGTCACAGTTGGCACTGAAGCTTTCTTT	CASSVTVGTEAFF	NA	TRBJ1-1	NA	TRBV10-1
TGTGCCAGCAGCTTGGTTCCCGGGACAACGAACACTGAAGCTTTCTTT	CASSLVPGTTNTEAFF	NA	TRBJ1-1	NA	TRBV5-4
TGTGCCAGCAGTTTATTGCAGGGCCTCGATGAGCAGTTCTTC	CASSLLQGLDEQFF	once	TRBJ2-1	NA	TRBV28
TGTGCCTGGAGTTCGCTGGGGGGATACGGCACTGAAGCTTTCTTT	CAWSSLGGYGTEAFF	NA	TRBJ1-1	NA	TRBV30
TGTGCCAGCAGCTTCGGGGGGCGTAGAGGCGGGGAGCTGTTTTTT	CASSFGGRRGGELFF	NA	TRBJ2-2	NA	TRBV5-6
TGCAGCGTTGAACTAGCTACGAGACAAGAGACCCAGTACTTC	CSVELATRQETQYF	NA	TRBJ2-5	NA	TRBV29-1
TGTGCCAGTAGTATCGTTCAGGGTGTCGGGAACACTGAAGCTTTCTTT	CASSIVQGVGNTEAFF	NA	TRBJ1-1	NA	TRBV19
TGTGCCAGCAGCTCGGGGACAGGGGTGGAAAATGAAAAACTGTTTTTT	CASSSGTGVENEKLFF	NA	TRBJ1-4	TRBD1	TRBV7-9